These T cell receptor beta chains were read from a single sample in a study of CXCR3-negative and CXCR3-positive naive CD8 T cells. Reprocessing the 5' RACE reads, TCRdb reports a single entry for every CDR3 protein and omits DNA. The listing contains about 51,000 distinct CDR3 sequences. The sample taken for sequencing was naive CXCR3+ CD8+ T cells from blood. Receptor source: a human donor in good health. Some clones in this sample may be carry-over from other donors' samples. Each CDR3 is given with its conserved first and last residue. The size entry is marked missing in some rows and otherwise reads once, few, many or a size class.

clone size	V gene	J gene	CDR3 protein
.	TRBV20-1	TRBJ2-4	CSARETTGAKNIQYF
.	TRBV7-9	TRBJ2-3	CASSLESGVRALFTDTQYF
.	TRBV5-1	TRBJ1-1	CASSLGQGRTNTEAFF
.	TRBV29-1	TRBJ2-3	CSVEGLLSALTDTQYF
.	TRBV12-5	TRBJ2-3	CASGLAFSGGTDTQYF
.	TRBV6-4	TRBJ2-3	CASSKGADTDTQYF
.	TRBV20-1	TRBJ2-5	CSARDLTSGRAFQETQYF
.	TRBV10-1	TRBJ2-2	CAIEFRGARTGELFF
.	TRBV29-1	TRBJ2-1	CSVERWDNSYNEQFF
.	TRBV12-3/TRBV12-4	TRBJ2-1	CASTIGGPYNEQFF
.	TRBV28	TRBJ1-5	CASSPIRDNNQPQHF
.	TRBV6-5	TRBJ2-5	CASTSDQETQYF
.	TRBV5-6	TRBJ2-7	CASSFGTVTYEQYF
.	TRBV7-2	TRBJ2-3	CASSLWDRVADTQYF
.	TRBV25-1	TRBJ2-7	CASDAPPSYEQYF
.	TRBV28	TRBJ1-4	CASSLTGTGEKLFF
.	TRBV2	TRBJ1-5	CASMPSLDNQPQHF
.	TRBV28	TRBJ1-5	CASSLWGAANQPQHF
.	TRBV12-3/TRBV12-4	TRBJ2-7	CASSLSFWDEQYF
.	TRBV11-2	TRBJ1-3	CASSFRPEGNTIYF
.	TRBV27	TRBJ1-4	CASSTLLGDEKLFF
medium-sized	TRBV4-3	TRBJ2-7	CASSQAGEDNEQYF
.	TRBV7-9	TRBJ2-5	CASSRPAGIQETQYF
.	TRBV9	TRBJ2-1	CASSSSGGAPYNEQFF
.	TRBV19	TRBJ1-1	CASSIQGRLEAFF
.	TRBV12-3/TRBV12-4	TRBJ2-5	CASTNYPMTQQETQYF
.	TRBV29-1	TRBJ2-5	CSVEGANQETQYF
.	TRBV29-1	TRBJ1-2	CSVETQETVYGYTF
.	TRBV18	TRBJ2-1	CASSPGYNEQFF
.	TRBV6-5	TRBJ1-1	CASSRDSQGDTEAFF
.	TRBV7-9	TRBJ1-1	CASSSGPGLPMNTEAFF
.	TRBV7-2	TRBJ1-6	CASSEGAGSYSPLHF
.	TRBV2	TRBJ2-7	CASSETGGPYEQYF
.	TRBV19	TRBJ1-1	CASNTGRFMNTEAFF
.	TRBV6-2/TRBV6-3	TRBJ2-6	CASSYSGPGANVLTF
.	TRBV6-2/TRBV6-3	TRBJ2-1	CASSRRGTSNEQFF